The text below deals with one TCR beta chain. Its antigen is not known. The sample is drawn from a study of post-analysis software for immune sequencing data. Overall study: Relapsing-remitting, secondary progressive and progressive-relapsing forms of multiple sclerosis all featured among disease courses. Findings of the study overall: Compared with controls, patients had more of about five TRBV segments, including TRBV5-6, TRBV5-1 and TRBV20-1. The study found significantly lower normalized Chao1 diversity in multiple sclerosis patients than in controls. Under the F measure, samples that were prepared in one batch clustered strongly together.

This CDR3 has 15 amino acids. The germline V gene encodes CDR1 SEHNR and CDR2 FQNEAQ (reference sequence). V was cut by 3 bases and J by 2 bases, with 14 bases left in between. Prepared libraries of TCR beta cDNA carried unique molecular identifiers. Out of about 0.95 to 10 million T cells, 470,000 or so cDNA molecules were generated. TCRdb used MiXCR to reprocess the PCR reads, holding one entry per CDR3 protein. Of some 890,000 distinct CDR3 sequences in the sample, 53% are singletons; the top ten hold under 6%. Sequencing input: blood. The source is a girl aged 5-17 years with multiple sclerosis. The gene calls are TRBV7-9 and TRBJ2-7, with D tentatively TRBD1 (6 bases). This chain's CDR3 is CASSFAGVNAYEQYF. DNA for the CDR3: TGTGCCAGCAGCTTCGCAGGGGTCAACGCCTACGAGCAGTACTTC.